This TCR beta chain derives from a study of vaccination effects on CD4 cells after COVID-19. The method was immunoSEQ multiplex PCR; TCRdb's version includes in-frame clones alone and lacks a portion of them. The sample has 50,000 to 60,000 clones, over 65% seen once. In the case of this clone: Its antigen is not identified.

Investigators separated out CD4+ T cells once around 10 days of culture had passed. Specimen: CD4+ T cells from PBMCs cultured without peptide, collected before COVID-19 vaccination. This TCR was recovered from a human donor who received a COVID-19 vaccine.

The CDR3 spells CAISDSYEQYV. CDR3 sequence (DNA): TGTGCCATCAGTGACAGCTACGAGCAGTACGTC. The chain recombines TRBV10-3 with TRBJ2-7; the D is unclear. Germline CDR1 and CDR2: ENHRY and SYGVKD. Between the trimmed V and J ends, which lost 3 bases and 3 bases, there was a span of 3 bases. The CDR3 is made up of 11 amino acids.